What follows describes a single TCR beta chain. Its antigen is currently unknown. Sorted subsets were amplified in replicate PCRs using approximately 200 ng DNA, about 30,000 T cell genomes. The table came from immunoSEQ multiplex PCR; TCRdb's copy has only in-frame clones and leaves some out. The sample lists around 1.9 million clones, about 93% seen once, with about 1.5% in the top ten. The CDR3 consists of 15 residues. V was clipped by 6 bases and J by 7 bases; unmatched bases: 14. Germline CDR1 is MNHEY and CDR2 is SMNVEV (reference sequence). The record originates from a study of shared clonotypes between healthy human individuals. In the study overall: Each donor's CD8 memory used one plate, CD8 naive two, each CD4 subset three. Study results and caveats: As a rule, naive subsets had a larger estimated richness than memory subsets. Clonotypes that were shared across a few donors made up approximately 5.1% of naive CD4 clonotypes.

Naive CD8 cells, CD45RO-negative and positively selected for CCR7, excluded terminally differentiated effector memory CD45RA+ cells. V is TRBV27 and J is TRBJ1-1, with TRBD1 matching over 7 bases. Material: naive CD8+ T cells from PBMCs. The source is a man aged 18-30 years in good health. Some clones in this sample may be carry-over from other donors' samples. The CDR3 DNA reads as TGTGCCAGCAGCCCTGGCGGGACAGCCCCCGATGAAGCTTTCTTT. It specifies CASSPGGTAPDEAFF.